The 26 T cell receptor beta chains in this list originate from one sample, sequenced in a study of CD8 T cells in ankylosing spondylitis (dated by TCRdb to 2016 to 2017). The library was obtained by 5' RACE. TCRdb names Illumina HiSeq 2500 as the instrument used. The public reads were run again by TCRdb, first through fastp at Q25 and then through MiXCR, and only productive beta chains were kept. One record per CDR3 amino acid sequence lists the most common genes and DNA. The sample yields about 140,000 distinct CDR3 sequences; more than 7% were counted once. The ten largest clones add up to 7.3% of the sample. Sequences were obtained from synovial fluid, either unsorted or a sorted T cell fraction (not recorded which). The receptors derive from a male donor with ankylosing spondylitis.

This clonotype came up many times. This chain links TRBV7-2 with TRBJ2-7, with a tentative D call TRBD1 (5 bases). The V gene's germline CDR1 is SGHTA and CDR2 FQGNSA. The CDR3 loop spans 12 amino acids. Trimming left V 2 bases short and J 6 bases short, with 8 bases between. The CDR3 is CASSLWGGEQYF. The CDR3 nucleotides are TGTGCCAGCAGCTTATGGGGCGGCGAGCAGTACTTC.

This clonotype was counted ten times or more. The V gene is TRBV20-1, the J gene TRBJ1-3; D is unresolved. The germline CDR1 and CDR2 sequences are DFQATT and SNEGSKA (reference sequence). CDR3 length: 12 amino acids. Between the trimmed V and J ends, which lost 5 bases and 9 bases, there was a span of 14 bases. This CDR3 is CSAESEGSTIYF. The CDR3 DNA follows: TGCAGTGCTGAATCAGAGGGTAGCACCATATATTTT.

This clonotype was detected many times. The CDR3 protein is CASSFTLATGELFF. The CDR3 nucleotides are TGTGCCAGCAGCTTTACACTAGCTACCGGGGAGCTGTTTTTT. This chain connects TRBV7-6 to TRBJ2-2, with D possibly being TRBD2 (6 bases). This CDR3 region has 14 residues. Germline CDR1 and CDR2: SGHVS and FNYEAQ. The V and J ends lost 3 bases and 5 bases respectively, with 10 bases between them.

This clonotype was detected a few times. This sequence joins TRBV7-2 and TRBJ2-5; D unclear. The CDR3 is 15 amino acids. Germline V gives CDR1 SGHTA, CDR2 FQGNSA. Trimming pared 2 bases from V and 0 bases from J, leaving 10 bases between. The CDR3: CASSLRPDDQETQYF. The CDR3 nucleotides are TGTGCCAGCAGCTTAAGACCGGACGACCAAGAGACCCAGTACTTC.

There are many counts of this clonotype. The V and J genes are TRBV18 and TRBJ2-1; 13 positions match TRBD2. The CDR3 has 17 residues. Germline CDR1 KGHSH, CDR2 LQKENI. Losses at the gene ends were 2 bases for V and 5 bases for J; bases not matched to a gene: 6. The CDR3 DNA follows: TGTGCCAGCTCACCAAGCCGACTAGCGGGAGGTAACAATGAGCAGTTCTTC. Translation: CASSPSRLAGGNNEQFF. Using reference TRBV18 and TRBJ2-1 for the parts outside the CDR3, the full variable domain is NAGVMQNPRHLVRRRGQEARLRCSPMKGHSHVYWYRQLPEEGLKFMVYLQKENIIDESGMPKERFSAEFPKEGPSILRIQQVVRGDSAAYFCASSPSRLAGGNNEQFFGPGTRLTVL.

The chain combines TRBV4-1 with TRBJ2-1; D gene uncertain. CDR3 length: 16 amino acids. Germline V gene sequence: CDR1 MGHRA, CDR2 YSYEKL. Trimming removed 0 bases at V and 0 bases at J, with 9 bases between. The CDR3 coding sequence is TGCGCCAGCAGCCAAGATTCCCACTTCTCCTACAATGAGCAGTTCTTC. It codes for CASSQDSHFSYNEQFF.

The chain uses TRBV10-3 and TRBJ1-6, with a possible D match to TRBD1 (6 bases). The CDR3 sequence is 15 residues long. Trimming removed 6 bases at V and 6 bases at J, with 15 bases between. CDR1 is ENHRY and CDR2 is SYGVKD in the germline V gene. The CDR3 reads CAIRLGGTLNSPLHF. Written as DNA, the CDR3 is TGTGCCATCAGATTAGGGGGTACCCTTAATTCACCCCTCCACTTT.

This clonotype was recorded a few times. The rearrangement uses TRBV5-6 and TRBJ2-2; D might be TRBD1 (5 bases). The CDR3 spans 17 residues. V lost 2 bases and J lost 5, with 19 bases in between. Germline V gene sequence: CDR1 SGHDT, CDR2 YYEEEE. CDR3 in amino acids: CASSLMKGLPRTGELFF. The CDR3 DNA reads TGTGCCAGCAGCTTAATGAAGGGGCTGCCGAGAACCGGGGAGCTGTTTTTT.

This clonotype was seen repeatedly, ten times or more. This chain links TRBV6-6 with TRBJ1-5; tentatively, D is TRBD1 (6 bases). CDR1 is MNHNY and CDR2 is SVGAGI in the germline V gene (reference sequence). The CDR3 is 13 amino acids. Trimming pared 5 bases from V and 5 bases from J, leaving 10 bases between. The CDR3 here is CASSRTAYQPQHF. CDR3 nucleotides: TGTGCCAGCAGTAGGACAGCGTATCAGCCCCAGCATTTT.

This clonotype was seen at least ten times. V gene TRBV27 combines with J gene TRBJ2-3; D is perhaps TRBD1 (6 bases). The CDR3 is 18 amino acids. The V end was cut by 6 bases, the J end by 1 base, with 23 bases between. The germline CDR1 and CDR2 sequences are MNHEY and SMNVEV (reference sequence). The CDR3 spells CASRKTGPLPRGTDTQYF. In nucleotides, the CDR3 is TGTGCCAGCAGGAAGACAGGCCCACTTCCTAGGGGCACAGATACGCAGTATTTT.

The J gene is TRBJ2-7, the V gene TRBV4-3; D might be TRBD1 (6 bases). CDR1 is LGHNA, CDR2 YSLEER, per germline. The CDR3 is 14 amino acids. The V end lost 0 bases, the J end lost 5 bases, and 11 bases lay between the germline ends. CDR3 in DNA: TGCGCCAGCAGCCAAGATTACAGGGCCAACGAGCAGTACTTC. Its translation is CASSQDYRANEQYF.

The chain recombines TRBV20-1 with TRBJ2-2, with 8 nucleotides matching TRBD2. Germline V gene data show CDR1 as DFQATT and CDR2 as SNEGSKA (reference sequence). Losses at the gene ends were 5 bases for V and 4 bases for J; bases not matched to a gene: 3. This CDR3 spans 13 amino acids. Here the CDR3 DNA reads TGCAGTGCTCGCAGCGGGAGCACCGGGGAGCTGTTTTTT. Translated: CSARSGSTGELFF.

V and J are TRBV7-2 and TRBJ1-5; the D gene is possibly TRBD1 (5 bases). CDR1 and CDR2 from the germline V gene are SGHTA and FQGNSA. The CDR3 runs 15 residues. The V gene lost 3 bases and the J gene lost 5 bases, with 14 bases spanning the gap. This chain's CDR3 is CASSFQLTVDQPQHF. CDR3 bases: TGTGCCAGCAGCTTCCAACTGACAGTAGATCAGCCCCAGCATTTT.

This clonotype was seen a few times. The chain links TRBV6-1 to TRBJ1-1; perhaps TRBD1 as D (5 bases). CDR3 length: 12 residues. Germline assignment: CDR1 MNHNS and CDR2 SASEGT. Between the trimmed V and J ends, which lost 1 base and 11 bases, there was a span of 11 bases. The CDR3 DNA is TGTGCCAGCAGTGAAGTTAGGACAAGGGCTTTCTTT. Translation: CASSEVRTRAFF.

The chain has TRBV6-2 or TRBV6-3 and TRBJ2-1; 13 bases are a match to TRBD2. The CDR3 consists of 15 residues. CDR1 and CDR2 (germline): MNHEY, SVGEGT. Germline trimming cut 6 bases from V and 2 bases from J; bases unmatched to any gene: 1. This CDR3 is CASRGTSGTYNEQFF. Here the CDR3 DNA reads TGTGCCAGCAGAGGGACTAGCGGGACCTACAATGAGCAGTTCTTC.

The chain has TRBV2 and TRBJ2-3; TRBD2 matches 8 bases. The J segment lost 1 base and the V segment lost 5 bases, leaving 2 bases of the junction unmatched. CDR1 SNHLY and CDR2 FYNNEI come from the germline V gene. This CDR3 comprises 14 residues. The CDR3 sequence is CASSNGGGTDTQYF. The CDR3 DNA sequence: TGTGCCAGCAGTAACGGGGGGGGCACAGATACGCAGTATTTT.

This clonotype was observed at least ten times. This sequence joins TRBV7-2 and TRBJ2-3; a possible D gene is TRBD2 (5 bases). V lost 1 base and J lost 7, with 9 bases in between. Germline V gene data show CDR1 as SGHTA and CDR2 as FQGNSA. This CDR3 contains 13 residues. The CDR3: CASSLEAENTQYF. In DNA form, the CDR3 reads TGTGCCAGCAGCTTAGAAGCGGAGAATACGCAGTATTTT. Supplemented by reference TRBV7-2 and TRBJ2-3, the full variable domain reads GAGVSQSPSNKVTEKGKDVELRCDPISGHTALYWYRQSLGQGLEFLIYFQGNSAPDKSGLPSDRFSAERTGGSVSTLTIQRTQQEDSAVYLCASSLEAENTQYFGPGTRLTVL.

This clonotype has just a few counts. The chain carries TRBV11-2 and TRBJ1-1; 10 bases are a match to TRBD1. The CDR3 sequence is 15 residues long. V lost 3 bases to trimming and J lost 4 bases; unmatched junction nucleotides: 5. The germline gives CDR1 SGHAT, CDR2 FQNNGV. CDR3 sequence (DNA): TGTGCCAGCAGCTTGACAGGGGGCGCGGTCACTGAAGCTTTCTTT. Protein sequence: CASSLTGGAVTEAFF.

This clonotype showed up just a few times. The chain combines TRBV28 with TRBJ2-1; unclear D gene. Per the germline V gene, CDR1 is MDHEN and CDR2 is SYDVKM. The CDR3 totals 13 residues. The V and J ends lost 8 bases and 4 bases respectively, with 12 bases between them. The CDR3 loop is CASGRSLYNEQFF. CDR3 DNA sequence: TGTGCCAGCGGCAGAAGCTTATACAATGAGCAGTTCTTC.

This clonotype was counted at least ten times. This chain connects TRBV5-1 to TRBJ2-7; perhaps TRBD1 as D (5 bases). The CDR3 has 13 amino acids. Germline values: CDR1 SGHRS, CDR2 YFSETQ. The V end lost 0 bases, the J end lost 11 bases, and 15 bases lay between the germline ends. CDR3 residues: CASSLVPEGDEYF. CDR3 nucleotide sequence: TGCGCCAGCAGCTTGGTCCCAGAAGGGGATGAGTACTTC.

This clonotype came up a few times. The V call is TRBV20-1, the J call TRBJ2-1; TRBD2 might be the D (7 bases). The CDR3 length is 15 residues. The germline gives CDR1 DFQATT, CDR2 SNEGSKA (reference sequence). V was clipped by 3 bases and J by 4 bases, with 16 bases between them. DNA of the CDR3: TGCAGTGCTAGGCGGGGACGGGGGGCATACAATGAGCAGTTCTTC. This sequence encodes CSARRGRGAYNEQFF.

This clonotype has ten or more counts. The chain combines TRBV28 with TRBJ2-1; D might be TRBD1 (7 bases). The CDR3 extends over 16 amino acids. V was pared by 4 bases and J by 5 bases, with 18 bases between. CDR1 and CDR2 from the germline V gene are MDHEN and SYDVKM. CDR3 protein: CASSYRGAGGHNEQFF. CDR3 nucleotides: TGTGCCAGCAGTTATAGGGGGGCAGGGGGACACAATGAGCAGTTCTTC.

This clonotype was observed a handful of times. The CDR3, as DNA: TGTGCCAGCAGTTACAGCCCCCTAGCCGGCGGGGAGCTGTTTTTT. Translating it yields CASSYSPLAGGELFF. The chain combines TRBV6-2 or TRBV6-3 with TRBJ2-2, with D perhaps matching TRBD2 (5 bases). CDR1 and CDR2 from the germline V gene are MNHEY and SVGEGT. This CDR3 comprises 15 residues. Between the trimmed V and J ends, which lost 2 bases and 7 bases, there was a span of 14 bases.

The chain links TRBV18 to TRBJ2-5; D possibly corresponds to TRBD2 (6 bases). CDR3 length equals 15 residues. V shed 3 bases and J shed 4 bases, with 15 bases lying between them. Germline values: CDR1 KGHSH, CDR2 LQKENI. The CDR3 loop reads CASSPRPEGGETQYF. In nucleotides, the CDR3 is TGTGCCAGCTCACCTCGGCCGGAGGGAGGAGAGACCCAGTACTTC.

V usage is TRBV12-2 and J usage is TRBJ2-7; TRBD1, the table's D call, lacks a check against the DNA. TRBV12-2 is deemed a pseudogene. The CDR3 totals 15 residues. CDR3 residues: CASRPRDSSSYEQYF. In DNA form, the CDR3 reads TGTGCAAGTCGCCCACGGGACAGCAGCTCCTACGAGCAGTACTTC.

The gene calls are TRBV20-1 and TRBJ2-1; 7 bases align to TRBD2. CDR3 length equals 15 residues. J lost 5 bases, V lost 0 bases, and 7 bases had no gene match. CDR1 and CDR2 (germline): DFQATT, SNEGSKA (reference sequence). The CDR3 bases are TGCAGTGCTAGAGACGACGGGAGGAGGCACAATGAGCAGTTCTTC. Translating it yields CSARDDGRRHNEQFF.